This T cell receptor (beta chain) was sequenced in a study of blood T cell repertoires in COVID-19. Study information: Whether acute or convalescent, the COVID-19 samples came from the United States, Italy and Spain.

CDR1 SGHTA and CDR2 FQGNSA come from the germline V gene. The CDR3 totals 16 residues. V dropped 5 bases and J dropped 4; count of bases not matched to a gene: 5. Methods used by the authors: Amplified reference gene primers provided the basis for estimating nucleated cell counts. Data came from immunoSEQ multiplex PCR; TCRdb stores just in-frame clones and leaves some out. The V and J calls and clone size were taken over from that table, and D and trimming were inferred from the DNA. Among about 190,000 clones listed, under 85% were seen once. The rearrangement links TRBV7-2 to TRBJ2-2, with 12 bases identical to TRBD2. The receptor comes from a woman aged 40 to 49 with acute or convalescent COVID-19. Input material: peripheral blood. The CDR3 loop is CASSPSGGAGTGELFF. The CDR3 DNA reads TGTGCCAGCAGCCCTAGCGGGGGGGCGGGCACCGGGGAGCTGTTTTTT. The whole variable domain, remainder taken from reference TRBV7-2 and TRBJ2-2, is GAGVSQSPSNKVTEKGKDVELRCDPISGHTALYWYRQSLGQGLEFLIYFQGNSAPDKSGLPSDRFSAERTGGSVSTLTIQRTQQEDSAVYLCASSPSGGAGTGELFFGEGSRLTVL.